This TCR beta chain originates from a study of T cell clones after liver transplantation. Background on the study: Blood was drawn pre-transplant, before withdrawal, and after full or failed withdrawal.

Study observations and caveats: A larger donor-reactive than third-party decline suggested partial antigen-specific deletion.

Sequencing was performed with immunoSEQ multiplex PCR; in TCRdb, only in-frame clones are kept and a portion is missing. The sample contains over 100,000 clones, roughly four fifths of which appear only once. Concerning this clone: Its antigen is currently unknown.

The sequences come from CD4+ T cells from blood, collected before liver transplant. This TCR came from a human donor who received a liver transplant.

The CDR3 DNA reads as TGCGCCAGCAACCCTTCCGGGACAGCGAACACCGGGGAGCTGTTTTTT. This codes for CASNPSGTANTGELFF. V gene TRBV5-1 combines with J gene TRBJ2-2, with 7 nucleotides matching TRBD1. The CDR3 extends over 16 amino acids. Unmatched junction bases numbered 8, after V lost 6 bases and J lost 0 bases. Germline values: CDR1 SGHRS, CDR2 YFSETQ.